The 24 T cell receptor beta chains reported below all come from one sample, sequenced in a study of blood T cell repertoires in COVID-19 (dated by TCRdb to the early 2020s). The library was generated by the immunoSEQ multiplex PCR assay. TCRdb took over this immuneACCESS table, retaining in-frame rearrangements with V and J assigned. Such tables are incomplete; in checked studies, under half of the missing clones stem from an unresolved V gene, and the remainder is unexplained. Counted in this sample were more than 150,000 clones; approximately 86% of them appeared once. The ten top clones hold around 8.3% of the sample. Sequencing was performed on peripheral blood. The receptor source for this set is a man aged 60 to 69 with acute or convalescent COVID-19.

This chain links TRBV2 with TRBJ2-3; 12 bases agree with TRBD2. The length of the CDR3 is 15 residues. The trim removed 6 bases at V and 3 bases at J, leaving 4 bases unmatched. Germline lookup yields CDR1 SNHLY and CDR2 FYNNEI. The CDR3 here is CASRQTSGRTDTQYF. The CDR3 DNA reads TGTGCCAGCAGACAGACTAGCGGGAGAACAGATACGCAGTATTTT.

The rearrangement uses TRBV2 and TRBJ1-5, with a tentative D call TRBD1 (6 bases). This CDR3 spans 14 amino acids. V was clipped by 6 bases and J by 6 bases, with 15 bases between them. CDR1 is SNHLY and CDR2 is FYNNEI in the germline V gene. The CDR3 is CASRPNLRGQPQHF. The CDR3 DNA is TGTGCCAGCAGGCCGAACCTCAGGGGTCAGCCCCAGCATTTT.

This sequence joins TRBV5-1 and TRBJ1-2; 8 bases agree with TRBD1. V was clipped by 0 bases and J by 10 bases; unmatched bases: 5. Germline assignment: CDR1 SGHRS and CDR2 YFSETQ. The CDR3 sequence is 13 residues long. CDR3 bases: TGCGCCAGCAGCTTGGGACAGGGGTTCGACTACACCTTC. Translating it yields CASSLGQGFDYTF.

The J gene is TRBJ1-1, the V gene TRBV7-2; D is perhaps TRBD1 (6 bases). Germline V gene lookup returns CDR1 SGHTA and CDR2 FQGNSA. The CDR3 has 14 amino acids. V was pared by 2 bases and J by 1 base, with 8 bases between. CDR3 coding DNA: TGTGCCAGCAGCTTACACAGGGCGAACACTGAAGCTTTCTTT. Its translation: CASSLHRANTEAFF.

The chain is built from TRBV28 and TRBJ2-6; 8 positions agree with TRBD2. With 7 bases clipped from V and 9 bases from J, the junction kept 8 bases outside the gene matches. This CDR3 contains 14 residues. Germline V gives CDR1 MDHEN, CDR2 SYDVKM. The CDR3 coding sequence is TGTGCCAGCACCCGGACTAGCCTCCTCAACGTCCTGACTTTC. It codes for CASTRTSLLNVLTF.

This sequence joins TRBV28 and TRBJ1-2; no clear D. This CDR3 has 16 amino acids. Germline V CDR1 and CDR2: MDHEN, SYDVKM. V gave up 5 bases and J gave up 0 bases, with 16 bases separating them. CDR3 in amino acids: CASSGRSFLSNYGYTF. The CDR3 nucleotides are TGTGCCAGCAGTGGTCGCAGTTTCCTCTCTAACTATGGCTACACCTTC.

This chain uses TRBV19 with TRBJ1-4, with D tentatively TRBD1 (6 bases). V was trimmed by 3 bases and J by 8 bases, leaving 19 bases between them. The germline gives CDR1 LNHDA, CDR2 SQIVND (reference sequence). This CDR3 is 16 amino acids long. The CDR3 spells CASSIRGQPEGEKLFF. In DNA form, the CDR3 reads TGTGCCAGTAGTATCCGTGGACAGCCGGAAGGGGAAAAACTGTTTTTT.

The rearrangement links TRBV28 to TRBJ1-2, with 8 positions matching TRBD1. J gave up 6 bases and V 5 bases, and 8 bases lay outside the gene matches. CDR1 and CDR2 (germline): MDHEN, SYDVKM. The CDR3 spans 14 residues. The DNA for the CDR3 is TGTGCCAGCAGTCAAAGGACAGGGAAGGATGGCTACACCTTC. This codes for CASSQRTGKDGYTF.

This chain links TRBV4-1 with TRBJ2-1; D perhaps matches TRBD2 (5 bases). Looked up from germline, CDR1 is MGHRA and CDR2 is YSYEKL. Trimming removed 0 bases at V and 6 bases at J, with 9 bases between. The CDR3 has 14 amino acids. CDR3 sequence: CASSQDRAGNEQFF. DNA of the CDR3: TGCGCCAGCAGCCAAGATAGGGCGGGCAATGAGCAGTTCTTC.

The genes are TRBV28 and TRBJ1-2, with a tentative D call TRBD1 (5 bases). There are 13 residues in the CDR3. V lost 8 bases and J lost 4, with 14 bases in between. The V gene's germline CDR1 is MDHEN and CDR2 SYDVKM. The CDR3 DNA reads as TGTGCCAGCTCACTGGGGGGGGTCTATGGCTACACCTTC. This codes for CASSLGGVYGYTF.

The chain links TRBV20-1 to TRBJ2-1; D is perhaps TRBD1 (5 bases). Germline CDR1 and CDR2: DFQATT and SNEGSKA (reference sequence). This CDR3 contains 14 residues. The V end lost 3 bases, the J end lost 2 bases, and 11 bases lay between the germline ends. Here the CDR3 reads CSASGVQAYNEQFF. The CDR3 region has the DNA TGCAGTGCTAGTGGGGTACAGGCCTACAATGAGCAGTTCTTC.

The chain links TRBV18 to TRBJ2-1, with 9 nucleotides matching TRBD1. V gave up 0 bases and J gave up 5 bases; unmatched junction bases: 8. Germline CDR1 KGHSH, CDR2 LQKENI. This CDR3 has 17 amino acids. The CDR3 protein is CASSPPGQGGGHNEQFF. The CDR3 nucleotides read TGTGCCAGCTCACCACCGGGACAGGGTGGTGGGCACAATGAGCAGTTCTTC.

J is TRBJ2-1 and V is TRBV7-3, with 10 bases identical to TRBD1. Germline CDR1 and CDR2: SGHTA and FQGTGA. The CDR3 length is 16 residues. Trimming removed 3 bases from V and 6 bases from J; junction bases left unmatched: 8. The chain's CDR3 is CASSLTRDRGGNEQFF. The CDR3 nucleotides are TGTGCCAGCAGCTTGACCCGGGACAGGGGAGGCAATGAGCAGTTCTTC.

The rearrangement links TRBV5-1 to TRBJ1-2, with TRBD1 as a possible D gene (5 bases). CDR3 size: 14 residues. Germline V lookup: CDR1 SGHRS, CDR2 YFSETQ. V was trimmed by 4 bases and J by 4 bases, leaving 14 bases between them. DNA of the CDR3: TGCGCCAGCAGCCCGGGGGAGGGTAGCTATGGCTACACCTTC. Translating it yields CASSPGEGSYGYTF.

The J gene is TRBJ1-5, the V gene TRBV24-1; 11 bases fit TRBD1. The J segment lost 3 bases and the V segment lost 4 bases, leaving 7 bases of the junction unmatched. CDR1 and CDR2 (germline): KGHDR, SFDVKD. The CDR3 is 17 residues long. CDR3: CATSDPRTGGFNQPQHF. The CDR3 bases are TGTGCCACCAGTGACCCTAGGACAGGGGGCTTCAATCAGCCCCAGCATTTT.

V is TRBV7-9 and J is TRBJ1-1, with 8 bases fitting TRBD1. The V gene end was trimmed by 3 bases and the J gene end by 4 bases; junction bases not matched to a gene: 10. CDR3 length: 16 residues. From germline, CDR1 is SEHNR and CDR2 FQNEAQ (reference sequence). The CDR3 loop reads CASSLWQGAAGTEAFF. In DNA form, the CDR3 reads TGTGCCAGCAGCTTGTGGCAGGGGGCGGCGGGCACTGAAGCTTTCTTT.

The chain has TRBV24-1 and TRBJ2-1; 7 nucleotides align to TRBD2. V lost 9 bases and J lost 6; bases outside the gene matches: 7. The CDR3 is 13 residues long. Germline CDR1 KGHDR, CDR2 SFDVKD. The CDR3 coding sequence is TGTGCCACCTCGACTAGCTTGATCAATGAGCAGTTCTTC. This codes for CATSTSLINEQFF.

This chain joins TRBV7-9 and TRBJ2-2; 9 positions match TRBD2. CDR1 SEHNR and CDR2 FQNEAQ come from the germline V gene (reference sequence). This CDR3 is 18 amino acids long. The V segment lost 2 bases and the J segment 4 bases; nucleotides outside the gene matches: 11. The CDR3 DNA reads as TGTGCCAGCAGCTTAAAGGTTCGGCTAGCGGGAATCACCGGGGAGCTGTTTTTT. Protein sequence: CASSLKVRLAGITGELFF.

This rearrangement joins TRBV28 to TRBJ2-3, with a tentative D call TRBD2 (5 bases). CDR3 length: 15 amino acids. V lost 3 bases and J lost 1, with 11 bases in between. From germline, CDR1 is MDHEN and CDR2 SYDVKM. This chain's CDR3 is CASSFSGDRTDTQYF. CDR3 nucleotide sequence: TGTGCCAGCAGTTTCTCCGGGGATCGCACAGATACGCAGTATTTT.

The chain employs TRBV5-1 and TRBJ1-6; maybe TRBD1 (5 bases). CDR1 SGHRS and CDR2 YFSETQ come from the germline V gene. Trimming pared 2 bases from V and 10 bases from J, leaving 16 bases between. This CDR3 is 15 amino acids long. CDR3 sequence: CASSFWEGRGSPLHF. Here the CDR3 DNA reads TGCGCCAGCAGCTTTTGGGAGGGGAGGGGATCACCCCTCCACTTT. The full variable domain, in which reference TRBV5-1 and TRBJ1-6 provide the parts outside the CDR3, is KAGVTQTPRYLIKTRGQQVTLSCSPISGHRSVSWYQQTPGQGLQFLFEYFSETQRNKGNFPGRFSGRQFSNSRSEMNVSTLELGDSALYLCASSFWEGRGSPLHFGNGTRLTVT.

This chain links TRBV18 with TRBJ2-7, with D possibly TRBD1 on 5 matching bases. The germline V and J ends were trimmed by 2 bases and 1 base, with 12 bases remaining between them. The CDR3 is 15 residues long. Germline CDR1 reads KGHSH; CDR2 reads LQKENI. In DNA, the CDR3 is TGTGCCAGCTCACCAACTTTTGCAGGGTCCTACGAGCAGTACTTC. This codes for CASSPTFAGSYEQYF.

This chain links TRBV18 with TRBJ2-6; D is possibly TRBD1 (6 bases). CDR1 is KGHSH, CDR2 LQKENI, per germline. The CDR3 extends over 16 amino acids. Trimming removed 2 bases from V and 0 bases from J, with 8 bases in between. The CDR3 DNA follows: TGTGCCAGCTCACCAACAGGGCCCTCTGGGGCCAACGTCCTGACTTTC. Its translation is CASSPTGPSGANVLTF. Full variable domain (missing parts from reference TRBV18 and TRBJ2-6): NAGVMQNPRHLVRRRGQEARLRCSPMKGHSHVYWYRQLPEEGLKFMVYLQKENIIDESGMPKERFSAEFPKEGPSILRIQQVVRGDSAAYFCASSPTGPSGANVLTFGAGSRLTVL.

The chain carries TRBV20-1 and TRBJ1-6; the D gene is possibly TRBD1 (5 bases). The CDR3 contains 18 residues. Looked up from germline, CDR1 is DFQATT and CDR2 is SNEGSKA (reference sequence). Trimming removed 3 bases from V and 0 bases from J, with 18 bases in between. CDR3 DNA sequence: TGCAGTGCTAGTAGGGACGTGGGGGGGGGCTCCTATAATTCACCCCTCCACTTT. It specifies CSASRDVGGGSYNSPLHF.

V gene TRBV6-5 combines with J gene TRBJ1-4; D remains ambiguous. The germline gives CDR1 MNHEY, CDR2 SVGAGI. V shed 7 bases and J shed 8 bases, with 17 bases lying between them. This CDR3 spans 14 amino acids. The CDR3 bases are TGTGCCAGCAAGCCAACCGGGATTCGGGAAAAACTGTTTTTT. Protein product: CASKPTGIREKLFF.